Below, 4 T cell receptor beta chains from the same sample are listed, as sequenced in a study of blood T cell repertoires in COVID-19. Only in-frame clones appear in the TCRdb table, and some are missing; sequencing was by immunoSEQ multiplex PCR. The sample carries under 300,000 clones, approximately 78% recorded once. The source material was peripheral blood. Every receptor here comes from a woman aged 60-75 years with active or convalescent COVID-19.

The J gene is TRBJ2-3, the V gene TRBV6-5; D may be TRBD1 (5 bases). The CDR3 has 15 residues. Trimming stripped 2 bases from V and 1 base from J, with 10 bases between. Looked up from germline, CDR1 is MNHEY and CDR2 is SVGAGI. CDR3 sequence (DNA): TGTGCCAGCAGTTACAGCCAGGGCGGCACAGATACGCAGTATTTT. This translates into CASSYSQGGTDTQYF.

V usage is TRBV2 and J usage is TRBJ2-3, with TRBD1 identical over 12 bases. The germline V gene has CDR1 SNHLY and CDR2 FYNNEI. CDR3 length: 14 amino acids. J gave up 6 bases and V 6 bases, and 4 bases lay outside the gene matches. The CDR3: CASRGGQGADTQYF. The DNA of the CDR3 is TGTGCCAGCAGGGGGGGACAGGGGGCTGATACGCAGTATTTT.

The V call is TRBV6-5, the J call TRBJ1-2; 9 bases agree with TRBD1. The CDR3 sequence is 16 residues long. V trimming: 2 bases; J trimming: 5 bases; junction bases outside the gene matches: 9. Germline CDR1 MNHEY, CDR2 SVGAGI. The CDR3 is CASSYEGTGRPYGYTF. The CDR3 DNA reads TGTGCCAGCAGTTACGAAGGGACAGGGCGCCCATATGGCTACACCTTC.

The V and J genes are TRBV7-9 and TRBJ2-7; 8 nucleotides match TRBD1. This CDR3 has 12 amino acids. Germline CDR1 reads SEHNR; CDR2 reads FQNEAQ (reference sequence). With 5 bases clipped from V and 9 bases from J, the junction kept 6 bases outside the gene matches. Written as DNA, the CDR3 is TGTGCCAGCAGCGCAACAGGGGGTGGGCAGTACTTC. This gives the protein CASSATGGGQYF.